These 31 T cell receptor beta chains were sequenced from one sample in a study of blood T cell repertoires in COVID-19. Repertoires were generated with immunoSEQ multiplex PCR, while TCRdb's copy carries only in-frame clones and drops some. The sample contains 98,000 or so clones, 90% to 95% of which appear only once. Sequenced material: peripheral blood. These receptors originate from a human donor in a cohort sampled during active COVID-19.

This sequence joins TRBV6-2 or TRBV6-3 and TRBJ1-2; D ambiguous. Germline-derived CDR1 and CDR2 are MNHEY and SVGEGT. With 2 bases removed from V and 1 base from J, the gap between germline ends came to 5 bases. The CDR3 loop spans 13 amino acids. The CDR3 here is CASSYEGNYGYTF. The CDR3 DNA follows: TGTGCCAGCAGTTACGAGGGTAACTATGGCTACACCTTC.

J is TRBJ2-7 and V is TRBV9; D is possibly TRBD1 (5 bases). The CDR3 covers 15 residues. Germline lookup yields CDR1 SGDLS and CDR2 YYNGEE. V lost 0 bases and J lost 5, with 15 bases in between. The CDR3 reads CASSVGGGMNNEQYF. In nucleotides, the CDR3 is TGTGCCAGCAGCGTAGGGGGCGGAATGAACAACGAGCAGTACTTC.

V gene TRBV2 combines with J gene TRBJ2-1; 8 bases line up with TRBD2. CDR3 length: 15 amino acids. V lost 5 bases and J lost 2; bases outside the gene matches: 5. CDR1 and CDR2 (germline): SNHLY, FYNNEI. The CDR3 reads CASSYAGGPYNEQFF. CDR3 nucleotides: TGTGCCAGCAGTTATGCGGGAGGCCCCTACAATGAGCAGTTCTTC.

In DNA, the CDR3 is TGTGCCAGCTCACCAACCTGGACTAGCGGCACAGATACGCAGTATTTT. Its translation: CASSPTWTSGTDTQYF. J is TRBJ2-3 and V is TRBV18; 9 nucleotides agree with TRBD2. V lost 2 bases and J lost 1; bases outside the gene matches: 4. Germline CDR1 KGHSH, CDR2 LQKENI. The CDR3 extends over 16 amino acids. The full variable domain, in which reference TRBV18 and TRBJ2-3 provide the parts outside the CDR3, is NAGVMQNPRHLVRRRGQEARLRCSPMKGHSHVYWYRQLPEEGLKFMVYLQKENIIDESGMPKERFSAEFPKEGPSILRIQQVVRGDSAAYFCASSPTWTSGTDTQYFGPGTRLTVL.

This chain links TRBV19 with TRBJ2-7, with D unclear. V was cut by 3 bases and J by 0 bases, with 18 bases left in between. The CDR3 consists of 17 residues. Germline CDR1 and CDR2: LNHDA and SQIVND (reference sequence). CDR3: CASSIVLLTQSSYEQYF. DNA of the CDR3: TGTGCCAGTAGTATTGTACTCCTGACTCAGAGCTCCTACGAGCAGTACTTC.

The chain employs TRBV5-5 and TRBJ1-1; 8 nucleotides line up with TRBD1. Germline V CDR1 and CDR2: SGHKS, YYEKEE (reference sequence). CDR3 length: 16 residues. The V segment lost 4 bases and the J segment 5 bases; nucleotides outside the gene matches: 13. CDR3 bases: TGTGCCAGCAGCCAGTATAGGACAGGGAGGGGAACTGAAGCTTTCTTT. Residues: CASSQYRTGRGTEAFF.

This clone appeared a few times. The chain is built from TRBV29-1 and TRBJ1-2, with D perhaps matching TRBD1 (6 bases). Trimming shortened V by 5 bases and J by 5 bases, and 12 bases separated the two germline ends. CDR3 length equals 12 residues. Germline V gives CDR1 SQVTM, CDR2 ANQGSEA. For the CDR3, the DNA is TGCAGCGTTAGAGGTCAGGGGTATGGCTACACCTTC. Amino acid sequence: CSVRGQGYGYTF. The entire variable domain, with the rest obtained from reference TRBV29-1 and TRBJ1-2, is as follows: SAVISQKPSRDICQRGTSLTIQCQVDSQVTMMFWYRQQPGQSLTLIATANQGSEATYESGFVIDKFPISRPNLTFSTLTVSNMSPEDSSIYLCSVRGQGYGYTFGSGTRLTVV.

The V gene is TRBV19, the J gene TRBJ2-5, with 9 bases identical to TRBD1. The CDR3 totals 16 residues. From germline, CDR1 is LNHDA and CDR2 SQIVND (reference sequence). The V and J ends lost 3 bases and 5 bases, in that order; junction bases with no gene match: 10. The CDR3 sequence is CASSMDRGWKKETQYF. CDR3 nucleotide sequence: TGTGCCAGTAGTATGGACAGGGGATGGAAGAAGGAGACCCAGTACTTC.

The CDR3 DNA is TGTGCCAGCAGTTTAAGGCGGCCCCTCGAGCAGTACTTC. It encodes CASSLRRPLEQYF. The chain carries TRBV27 and TRBJ2-7; no firm D call. The V end was cut by 2 bases, the J end by 6 bases, with 11 bases between. The CDR3 extends over 13 amino acids. The germline CDR1 and CDR2 sequences are MNHEY and SMNVEV (reference sequence).

This clone showed up just once. V usage is TRBV9 and J usage is TRBJ1-2, with D perhaps matching TRBD1 (5 bases). V gave up 4 bases and J gave up 4 bases, with 17 bases separating them. CDR1 and CDR2 (germline): SGDLS, YYNGEE. The CDR3 loop spans 15 amino acids. This CDR3 is CASSPLTGTSYGYTF. In DNA form, the CDR3 reads TGTGCCAGCAGCCCTCTAACTGGGACTAGCTATGGCTACACCTTC.

The J gene is TRBJ1-5, the V gene TRBV6-5; D might be TRBD1 (5 bases). The CDR3 spans 14 residues. Germline CDR1 reads MNHEY; CDR2 reads SVGAGI. The V end lost 6 bases, the J end lost 2 bases, and 11 bases lay between the germline ends. The CDR3 here is CASRAQGGNQPQHF. DNA of the CDR3: TGTGCCAGCAGGGCCCAGGGTGGCAATCAGCCCCAGCATTTT.

This clone occurred once. The chain carries TRBV27 and TRBJ2-3, with 10 bases that match TRBD2. V was clipped by 7 bases and J by 0 bases; unmatched bases: 7. CDR1 and CDR2 from the germline V gene are MNHEY and SMNVEV (reference sequence). This CDR3 spans 16 amino acids. Written as DNA, the CDR3 is TGTGCCAGCACTAGCGGGAGAGACTCTAGCACAGATACGCAGTATTTT. The encoded protein is CASTSGRDSSTDTQYF.

This chain connects TRBV5-6 to TRBJ1-5; 10 nucleotides line up with TRBD1. V lost 0 bases to trimming and J lost 7 bases; unmatched junction nucleotides: 4. This CDR3 is 15 amino acids long. Per germline, CDR1 SGHDT and CDR2 YYEEEE. CDR3 region: CASSLGQGAGQPQHF. As DNA, the CDR3 is TGTGCCAGCAGCTTGGGACAGGGGGCGGGACAGCCCCAGCATTTT.

The chain uses TRBV6-2 or TRBV6-3 and TRBJ2-2; TRBD2 agrees at 7 bases. The CDR3 length is 16 residues. V lost 2 bases and J lost 3; bases outside the gene matches: 6. Germline assignment: CDR1 MNHEY and CDR2 SVGEGT. Written as DNA, the CDR3 is TGTGCCAGCAGTTACCTCGGGGGGTCGTACACCGGGGAGCTGTTTTTT. Protein product: CASSYLGGSYTGELFF.

This clone was observed a single time. The genes are TRBV14 and TRBJ1-2, with 7 nucleotides matching TRBD1. V lost 0 bases, J lost 7 bases, and 2 bases stayed unmatched. The CDR3 has 13 residues. Germline CDR1 is SGHDN and CDR2 is FVKESK. DNA of the CDR3: TGTGCCAGCAGCCAAGATGACAGGGTTGGCTACACCTTC. This translates into CASSQDDRVGYTF.

The chain carries TRBV2 and TRBJ2-3; 7 positions match TRBD2. Germline V gene sequence: CDR1 SNHLY, CDR2 FYNNEI. The CDR3 consists of 14 residues. V trimming: 4 bases; J trimming: 1 base; junction bases outside the gene matches: 2. CDR3 bases: TGTGCCAGCAGTGCCAGCGGGGGCACAGATACGCAGTATTTT. Protein: CASSASGGTDTQYF. The complete variable domain, with remaining parts taken from reference TRBV2 and TRBJ2-3, reads EPEVTQTPSHQVTQMGQEVILRCVPISNHLYFYWYRQILGQKVEFLVSFYNNEISEKSEIFDDQFSVERPDGSNFTLKIRSTKLEDSAMYFCASSASGGTDTQYFGPGTRLTVL.

The V gene is TRBV30, the J gene TRBJ2-3, with D possibly matching TRBD2 (6 bases). Trimming cost V 5 bases and J 2 bases, with 14 bases left between them. The CDR3 length is 14 residues. The germline CDR1 and CDR2 sequences are GTSNPN and SVGIG (reference sequence). CDR3 in DNA: TGTGCCTGGTGGCGCGGGGAGTTCACAGATACGCAGTATTTT. Translating gives CAWWRGEFTDTQYF. Looking up the rest from reference TRBV30 and TRBJ2-3 gives the full variable domain: SQTIHQWPATLVQPVGSPLSLECTVEGTSNPNLYWYRQAAGRGLQLLFYSVGIGQISSEVPQNLSASRPQDRQFILSSKKLLLSDSGFYLCAWWRGEFTDTQYFGPGTRLTVL.

V is TRBV30 and J is TRBJ1-3; maybe TRBD1 (5 bases). V gave up 0 bases and J gave up 0 bases, with 12 bases separating them. CDR1 is GTSNPN and CDR2 is SVGIG in the germline V gene (reference sequence). The CDR3 loop spans 16 amino acids. The CDR3 nucleotides are TGTGCCTGGAGTGTAAGACAGCTTCTCTCTGGAAACACCATATATTTT. This gives the protein CAWSVRQLLSGNTIYF. Looking up the rest from reference TRBV30 and TRBJ1-3 gives the full variable domain: SQTIHQWPATLVQPVGSPLSLECTVEGTSNPNLYWYRQAAGRGLQLLFYSVGIGQISSEVPQNLSASRPQDRQFILSSKKLLLSDSGFYLCAWSVRQLLSGNTIYFGEGSWLTVV.

This chain uses TRBV30 with TRBJ2-4; the D is unclear. V gave up 2 bases and J gave up 1 base, with 12 bases separating them. The germline gives CDR1 GTSNPN, CDR2 SVGIG (reference sequence). This CDR3 is built from 15 residues. DNA for the CDR3: TGTGCCTGGAGTAACCACCAGAACGCCAAAAACATTCAGTACTTC. Protein product: CAWSNHQNAKNIQYF.

The rearrangement joins TRBV5-1 to TRBJ1-3, with D possibly matching TRBD1 (6 bases). Per the germline V gene, CDR1 is SGHRS and CDR2 is YFSETQ. This CDR3 region has 19 residues. V was clipped by 0 bases and J by 4 bases, with 23 bases between them. As DNA, the CDR3 is TGCGCCAGCAGCTTGGAGCCCGGGACATTCAACGGCCTGGGAAACACCATATATTTT. The encoded protein is CASSLEPGTFNGLGNTIYF.

V and J are TRBV2 and TRBJ2-3; 8 bases agree with TRBD2. Per the germline V gene, CDR1 is SNHLY and CDR2 is FYNNEI. V lost 4 bases and J lost 2; bases outside the gene matches: 5. This CDR3 has 15 amino acids. In nucleotides, the CDR3 is TGTGCCAGCAGTGCGAATAGCGGGGTCACAGATACGCAGTATTTT. This encodes CASSANSGVTDTQYF.

The CDR3 DNA sequence: TGTGCCAGCATCCCTCCTTTCGACAGTTCCTCCTACAATGAGCAGTTCTTC. Amino acids: CASIPPFDSSSYNEQFF. The chain recombines TRBV2 with TRBJ2-1; D might be TRBD1 (5 bases). Germline V gives CDR1 SNHLY, CDR2 FYNNEI. V was clipped by 7 bases and J by 0 bases, with 19 bases between them. The CDR3 spans 17 residues.

With regard to this clone: An end of the junction does not agree with germline; a read error may underlie this. The V and J genes are TRBV7-7 and TRBJ2-2, with a possible D match to TRBD2 (5 bases). The V gene's germline CDR1 is SSHAT and CDR2 FNYEAQ (reference sequence). CDR3 length equals 15 residues. This CDR3 is CASSLAGGNTGELFF. DNA for the CDR3: TGTGCTAGCAGCTTAGCAGGAGGGAACACCGGGGAGCTGTTTTTT.

The sample holds one count of this clone. The chain carries TRBV27 and TRBJ1-5, with 9 bases that match TRBD1. The CDR3 loop spans 18 amino acids. V trimming: 5 bases; J trimming: 5 bases; junction bases outside the gene matches: 16. CDR1 and CDR2 from the germline V gene are MNHEY and SMNVEV (reference sequence). CDR3 sequence: CASSPSVITGGNDQPQHF. CDR3 DNA: TGTGCCAGCAGTCCCTCGGTTATTACAGGGGGCAACGATCAGCCCCAGCATTTT.

The rearrangement links TRBV4-1 to TRBJ2-3; weak D call: TRBD2 (5 bases). The germline V gene encodes CDR1 MGHRA and CDR2 YSYEKL. The CDR3 contains 15 residues. The V gene lost 1 base and the J gene lost 3 bases, with 11 bases spanning the gap. The CDR3 DNA reads TGCGCCAGCAGCCAAGGAGGGATATCGACAGATACGCAGTATTTT. It codes for CASSQGGISTDTQYF.

This sequence joins TRBV7-9 and TRBJ2-5, with 12 bases identical to TRBD2. The CDR3 sequence is 16 residues long. The germline CDR1 and CDR2 sequences are SEHNR and FQNEAQ (reference sequence). The trim removed 3 bases at V and 5 bases at J, leaving 7 bases unmatched. The CDR3 coding sequence is TGTGCCAGCAGCTTGCCTAGCGGGAGGGCCGGGGAGACCCAGTACTTC. Residues: CASSLPSGRAGETQYF. The variable domain in full, completed from reference TRBV7-9 and TRBJ2-5, reads DTGVSQNPRHKITKRGQNVTFRCDPISEHNRLYWYRQTLGQGPEFLTYFQNEAQLEKSRLLSDRFSAERPKGSFSTLEIQRTEQGDSAMYLCASSLPSGRAGETQYFGPGTRLLVL.

This clone occurred once. The chain couples TRBV28 to TRBJ2-3; 7 nucleotides match TRBD1. Germline CDR1 is MDHEN and CDR2 is SYDVKM. The ends lost 6 bases at V and 3 bases at J; junction bases unmatched: 3. CDR3 length equals 13 residues. The CDR3 protein is CASSDRATDTQYF. The CDR3 DNA sequence: TGTGCCAGCAGCGACAGGGCTACAGATACGCAGTATTTT. The full variable domain, with the rest looked up from reference TRBV28 and TRBJ2-3, is DVKVTQSSRYLVKRTGEKVFLECVQDMDHENMFWYRQDPGLGLRLIYFSYDVKMKEKGDIPEGYSVSREKKERFSLILESASTNQTSMYLCASSDRATDTQYFGPGTRLTVL.

The CDR3 sequence: CASSQKGGSRRGYTF. CDR3 DNA sequence: TGCGCCAGCAGCCAGAAAGGGGGCAGCCGTCGGGGCTACACCTTC. V is TRBV4-1 and J is TRBJ1-2; TRBD1 matches at 7 bases. CDR1 is MGHRA, CDR2 YSYEKL, per germline. This CDR3 comprises 15 residues. Trimming at V came to 3 bases and at J to 8 bases, leaving 12 bases not matched to a gene.

The chain combines TRBV19 with TRBJ1-5, with D hard to call. V was shortened by 3 bases and J by 12 bases, with 12 bases between the two germline ends. The CDR3 totals 12 residues. Germline CDR1 and CDR2: LNHDA and SQIVND (reference sequence). The CDR3 DNA follows: TGTGCCAGTAGTATTGAGGTTGAGGACCAGCATTTT. Protein product: CASSIEVEDQHF.

The chain joins TRBV24-1 to TRBJ2-5; D unresolved. Trimming stripped 3 bases from V and 7 bases from J, with 8 bases between. CDR1 and CDR2 (germline): KGHDR, SFDVKD. The CDR3 contains 12 residues. DNA for the CDR3: TGTGCCACCAGTGATCAACCGGGGACCCAGTACTTC. This translates into CATSDQPGTQYF.

The sample holds a few counts of this clone. This chain uses TRBV7-9 with TRBJ2-5; 9 bases are shared with TRBD1. The V segment lost 4 bases and the J segment 5 bases; nucleotides outside the gene matches: 5. This CDR3 contains 14 residues. CDR1 and CDR2 (germline): SEHNR, FQNEAQ (reference sequence). CDR3 in DNA: TGTGCCAGCAGCTCAGGGACAGGGTTGGAGACCCAGTACTTC. It yields the protein CASSSGTGLETQYF.